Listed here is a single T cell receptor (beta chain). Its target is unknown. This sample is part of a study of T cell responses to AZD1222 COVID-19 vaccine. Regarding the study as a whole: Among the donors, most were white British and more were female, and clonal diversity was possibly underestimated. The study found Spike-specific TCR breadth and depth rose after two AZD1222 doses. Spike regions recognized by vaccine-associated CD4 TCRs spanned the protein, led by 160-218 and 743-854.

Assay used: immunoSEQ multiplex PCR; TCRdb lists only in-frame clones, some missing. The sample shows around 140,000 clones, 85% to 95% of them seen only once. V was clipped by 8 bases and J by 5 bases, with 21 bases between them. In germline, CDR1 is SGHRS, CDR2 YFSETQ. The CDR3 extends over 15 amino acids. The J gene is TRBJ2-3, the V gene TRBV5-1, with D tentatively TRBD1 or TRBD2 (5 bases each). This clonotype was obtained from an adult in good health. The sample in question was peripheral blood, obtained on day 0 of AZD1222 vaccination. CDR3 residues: CASQSLAGAEDTQYF. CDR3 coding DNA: TGCGCCAGTCAAAGCTTGGCCGGGGCTGAAGATACGCAGTATTTT.